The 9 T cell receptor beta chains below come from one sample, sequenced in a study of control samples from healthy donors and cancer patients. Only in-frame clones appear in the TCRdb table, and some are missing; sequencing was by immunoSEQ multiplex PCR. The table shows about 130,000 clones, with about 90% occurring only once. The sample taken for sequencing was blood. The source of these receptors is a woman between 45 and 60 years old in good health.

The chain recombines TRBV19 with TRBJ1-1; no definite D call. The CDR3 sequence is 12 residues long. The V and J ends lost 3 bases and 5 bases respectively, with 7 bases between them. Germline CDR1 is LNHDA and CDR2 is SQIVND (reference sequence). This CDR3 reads CASSMGRTEAFF. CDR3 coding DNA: TGTGCCAGTAGTATGGGCCGGACTGAAGCTTTCTTT.

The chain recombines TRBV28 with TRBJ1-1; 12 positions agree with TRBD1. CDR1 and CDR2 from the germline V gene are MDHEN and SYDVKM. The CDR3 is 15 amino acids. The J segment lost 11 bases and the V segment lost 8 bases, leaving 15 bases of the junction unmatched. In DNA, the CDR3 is TGTGCCAGCGTTAGTGCGGGACAGGGGGCGAGGTGGGCTTTCTTT. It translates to CASVSAGQGARWAFF.

The CDR3 sequence is CASSLALGGYEQYF. The CDR3 DNA reads TGCGCCAGCAGCTTGGCCTTAGGGGGCTACGAGCAGTACTTC. This sequence joins TRBV5-1 and TRBJ2-7; a possible D gene is TRBD1 (6 bases). Germline CDR1 SGHRS, CDR2 YFSETQ. The V end was cut by 0 bases, the J end by 3 bases, with 10 bases between. The CDR3 is 14 residues long.

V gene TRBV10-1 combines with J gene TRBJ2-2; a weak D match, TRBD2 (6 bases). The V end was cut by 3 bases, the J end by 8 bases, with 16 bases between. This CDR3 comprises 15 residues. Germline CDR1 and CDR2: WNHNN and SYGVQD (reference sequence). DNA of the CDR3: TGCGCCAGCAGTGATGTACAACCCCGGGGGGGGGAGCTGTTTTTT. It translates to CASSDVQPRGGELFF.

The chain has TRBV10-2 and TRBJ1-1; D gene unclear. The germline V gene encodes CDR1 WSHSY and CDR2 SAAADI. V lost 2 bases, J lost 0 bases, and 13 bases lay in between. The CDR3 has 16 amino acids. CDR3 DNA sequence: TGCGCCAGCAGTGAGGGTGGCAGACATATGAACACTGAAGCTTTCTTT. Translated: CASSEGGRHMNTEAFF.

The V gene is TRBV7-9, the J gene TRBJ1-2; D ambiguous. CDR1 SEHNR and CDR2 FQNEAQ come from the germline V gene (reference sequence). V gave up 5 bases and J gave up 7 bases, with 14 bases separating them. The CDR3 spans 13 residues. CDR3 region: CASSQTALSGYTF. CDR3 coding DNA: TGTGCCAGCAGCCAAACGGCACTTTCTGGCTACACCTTC.

CDR3 region: CASSLMTGRAFYEQYF. The CDR3 nucleotides read TGTGCCAGCAGTTTAATGACGGGACGTGCATTCTACGAGCAGTACTTC. The J gene is TRBJ2-7, the V gene TRBV27; tentatively, D is TRBD1 or TRBD2 (5 bases each). The CDR3 loop spans 16 amino acids. V gave up 2 bases and J gave up 3 bases, with 17 bases separating them. Germline V gives CDR1 MNHEY, CDR2 SMNVEV (reference sequence).

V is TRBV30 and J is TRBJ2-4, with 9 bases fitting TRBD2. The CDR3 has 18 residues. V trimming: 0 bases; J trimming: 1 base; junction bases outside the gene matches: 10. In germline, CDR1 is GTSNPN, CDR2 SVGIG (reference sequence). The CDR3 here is CAWSVSLAGAAAKNIQYF. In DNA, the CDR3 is TGTGCCTGGAGTGTGTCATTAGCGGGAGCGGCGGCCAAAAACATTCAGTACTTC.

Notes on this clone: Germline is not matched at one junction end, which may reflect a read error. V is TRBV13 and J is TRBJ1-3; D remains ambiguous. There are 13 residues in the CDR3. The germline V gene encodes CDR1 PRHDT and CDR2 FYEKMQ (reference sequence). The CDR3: CARRVSSGNTIYF. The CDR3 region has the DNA TGTGCCCGCAGAGTGAGCTCTGGAAACACCATATATTTT.